Presented here are 19 T cell receptor beta chains from one specimen sequenced in a study of T cells in women clearing cervical HPV infection. The repertoire was sequenced with immunoSEQ multiplex PCR; TCRdb's copy has only in-frame clones and lacks some. Here the sample table reports some 24,000 clones. Sequenced sample: blood buffy coat. The receptor set was obtained from a woman aged 18 to 75 with a cervical HPV16 infection that either progressed to CIN3+ or cleared (not recorded which).

The CDR3 here is CASSFMPGYEQYF. CDR3 bases read: TGCGCCAGCAGCTTTATGCCAGGCTACGAG. This chain connects TRBV5-1 to TRBJ2-7; D gene unclear. The observed sequence ends 3 residues before the CDR3 terminus, with the missing tail filled in from the germline J gene. With 2 bases removed from V and 3 bases from J, the gap between germline ends came to 9 bases. CDR1 and CDR2 from the germline V gene are SGHRS and YFSETQ. This CDR3 is built from 13 residues.

Regarding this clone: The CDR3 extends 3 residues past the end of the read, so its final part is completed from the germline J gene. The gene calls are TRBV11-2 and TRBJ1-5; D perhaps matches TRBD1 (5 bases). This CDR3 is 13 amino acids long. V was trimmed by 5 bases and J by 3 bases, leaving 8 bases between them. Germline V gives CDR1 SGHAT, CDR2 FQNNGV. The chain's CDR3 is CASSGAINQPQHF. CDR3 DNA, as far as it was read: TGTGCCAGCAGCGGGGCTATCAATCAGCCC.

As for this clone: Sequencing ends 3 residues short of the CDR3 end; the germline J gene provides the rest. The chain has TRBV11-3 and TRBJ2-7, with TRBD2 matching over 9 bases. Germline loops: CDR1 SGHNT, CDR2 YENEEA. There are 14 residues in the CDR3. After removal of 5 bases from V and 6 bases from J, the junction contained 8 bases not matched to a gene. CDR3 loop: CASSGPGLAGEQYF. The CDR3 DNA, read in part, is TGTGCCAGCAGCGGCCCGGGACTAGCAGGCGAG.

Turning to this clone: The CDR3 end falls 3 residues outside the read, so it is completed with the germline J gene. This chain uses TRBV7-2 with TRBJ1-5; tentative D call: TRBD1 (6 bases). The length of the CDR3 is 14 residues. The V gene's germline CDR1 is SGHTA and CDR2 FQGNSA. V was cut by 5 bases and J by 6 bases, with 14 bases left in between. Partial CDR3 DNA: TGTGCCAGCAGCCAAGACGGACAGTTTCAGCCC. This encodes CASSQDGQFQP. The entire CDR3 is CASSQDGQFQPQHF.

CDR3: CSFRRGIGQETQYF. CDR3 DNA, as far as it was read: TGCAGCTTCCGGAGGGGGATTGGGCAAGAGACG. The chain couples TRBV29-1 to TRBJ2-3; the D call may be TRBD1 or TRBD2 (6 bases each). The CDR3 goes on 3 residues after the read ends, and that part is filled in from the germline J gene. Germline V gene sequence: CDR1 SQVTM, CDR2 ANQGSEA. The CDR3 has 14 amino acids.

In the case of this clone: The read gets to within 3 residues of the CDR3 end, and the germline J gene fills in the rest. V usage is TRBV2 and J usage is TRBJ2-7; 7 bases agree with TRBD2. The trim removed 4 bases at V and 3 bases at J, leaving 15 bases unmatched. This CDR3 is 17 amino acids long. CDR1 is SNHLY and CDR2 is FYNNEI in the germline V gene. The CDR3 here is CASSGTHVAAGNYEQYF. The covered CDR3 bases are TGTGCCAGCAGTGGGACACATGTTGCAGCGGGGAACTACGAG.

Concerning this clone itself: Read coverage stops 3 residues before the CDR3 terminus; the germline J gene supplies the remainder. The rearrangement uses TRBV20-1 and TRBJ2-5, with a possible D match to TRBD1 (5 bases). Trimming removed 2 bases at V and 7 bases at J, with 11 bases between. CDR3 length: 12 residues. Germline V gives CDR1 DFQATT, CDR2 SNEGSKA (reference sequence). The sequenced CDR3 bases are TGCAGTGCTAGAAGTTCAGGGTTGACC. This sequence encodes CSARSSGLT. The CDR3, in full, reads CSARSSGLTQYF.

On this clone: Read coverage stops 3 residues before the CDR3 terminus; the germline J gene supplies the remainder. V and J are TRBV30 and TRBJ2-7, with a weak D call TRBD2 (5 bases). Germline values: CDR1 GTSNPN, CDR2 SVGIG (reference sequence). The CDR3 extends over 15 amino acids. V dropped 0 bases and J dropped 3 bases, with 15 bases sitting between them. CDR3 DNA (partial): TGTGCCTGGAGTGTAGGGCTAGCCTCACTCTACGAG. It yields the protein CAWSVGLASLYE. In full, the CDR3 is CAWSVGLASLYEQYF.

Concerning this clone: The observed sequence ends 3 residues before the CDR3 terminus, with the missing tail filled in from the germline J gene. The chain joins TRBV20-1 to TRBJ1-5, with 8 bases identical to TRBD1. This CDR3 comprises 13 residues. Germline V gives CDR1 DFQATT, CDR2 SNEGSKA (reference sequence). After removal of 6 bases from V and 7 bases from J, the junction contained 8 bases not matched to a gene. The part of the CDR3 DNA that was read is TGCAGTGCAGATCAGGGGGCTCGCCAGCCC. Translated: CSADQGARQP. The CDR3 reads in full as CSADQGARQPQHF.

Worth noting for this clone: The sequenced fragment ends 3 residues before the CDR3 boundary, so the rest is inferred from the germline J gene. The rearrangement links TRBV10-1 to TRBJ2-2; D is perhaps TRBD1 (5 bases). V dropped 6 bases and J dropped 2 bases, with 10 bases sitting between them. The CDR3 covers 14 residues. Germline V CDR1 and CDR2: WNHNN, SYGVQD (reference sequence). Incomplete CDR3 DNA: TGCGCCAGCAGCCCCGGACAAAACACCGGGGAG. Encoded protein: CASSPGQNTGE. The whole CDR3 sequence reads CASSPGQNTGELFF.

Note on this clone: The read halts 3 residues ahead of the CDR3 end, with the missing end drawn from the germline J gene. The chain carries TRBV6-2 or TRBV6-3 and TRBJ2-1; 8 nucleotides line up with TRBD1. The CDR3 loop spans 15 amino acids. The V gene end was trimmed by 3 bases and the J gene end by 9 bases; junction bases not matched to a gene: 10. Looked up from germline, CDR1 is MNHEY and CDR2 is SVGEGT. The sequenced part of the CDR3 DNA is TGTGCCAGCAGTTATCCGGGACAGGTAGGATTTGAG. Residues: CASSYPGQVGFE. The whole CDR3 sequence is CASSYPGQVGFEQFF.

A remark on this clone: With the read ending 3 residues before the CDR3 end, the germline J gene is used to fill in that end. This chain joins TRBV7-6 and TRBJ1-2; no definite D call. Germline V lookup: CDR1 SGHVS, CDR2 FNYEAQ. The V end lost 0 bases, the J end lost 7 bases, and 9 bases lay between the germline ends. This CDR3 contains 13 residues. CDR3 DNA (partial): TGTGCCAGCAGCTTAGCAGTTAAAGGTGGC. Its protein product is CASSLAVKGG. The full CDR3 reads CASSLAVKGGYTF.

A note on this clone: The CDR3 goes on 3 residues after the read ends, and that part is filled in from the germline J gene. The chain links TRBV29-1 to TRBJ2-3; 11 positions match TRBD2. In germline, CDR1 is SQVTM, CDR2 ANQGSEA. V lost 4 bases and J lost 4; bases outside the gene matches: 7. The CDR3 runs to 15 residues. The CDR3 region is CSVATTSGTADTQYF. The CDR3 bases that were read are TGCAGCGTTGCTACGACTAGCGGGACTGCAGATACG.

Concerning this clone itself: With the read ending 3 residues before the CDR3 end, the germline J gene is used to fill in that end. This chain connects TRBV6-1 to TRBJ1-5, with D tentatively TRBD1 (6 bases). V lost 2 bases, J lost 4 bases, and 21 bases lay in between. CDR3 length: 18 amino acids. The germline V gene has CDR1 MNHNS and CDR2 SASEGT. Partial CDR3 DNA: TGTGCCAGCAGTGAACGGGAACAGGGTTGGTGGGATAATCAGCCC. It yields the protein CASSEREQGWWDNQP. The entire CDR3 sequence reads CASSEREQGWWDNQPQHF.

CDR3 loop: CAWSGQSYGYTF. The covered CDR3 bases are TGTGCCTGGAGTGGGCAGAGCTATGGC. This chain links TRBV30 with TRBJ1-2; D unresolved. Read coverage stops 3 residues before the CDR3 terminus; the germline J gene supplies the remainder. CDR1 is GTSNPN, CDR2 SVGIG, per germline (reference sequence). V lost 1 base to trimming and J lost 4 bases, with 7 bases between them. This CDR3 is built from 12 residues.

About this clone: Read coverage stops 3 residues before the CDR3 terminus; the germline J gene supplies the remainder. This chain joins TRBV20-1 and TRBJ1-1; D uncertain. V gave up 1 base and J gave up 3 bases, with 12 bases separating them. The CDR3 totals 14 residues. CDR1 is DFQATT, CDR2 SNEGSKA, per germline (reference sequence). Here the CDR3 reads CSARASESDTEAFF. The CDR3 DNA, read in part, is TGCAGTGCTAGAGCAAGCGAGAGTGACACTGAA.

To note about this clone: The CDR3 end lies 3 residues beyond the end of the read and is filled in from the germline J gene. The J gene is TRBJ2-4, the V gene TRBV5-1; D uncertain. Trimming removed 4 bases from V and 0 bases from J, with 14 bases in between. The CDR3 is 16 amino acids. Germline CDR1 reads SGHRS; CDR2 reads YFSETQ. The chain's CDR3 is CASSRRRRRAKNIQYF. The CDR3 bases that were read are TGCGCCAGCAGCCGGCGGCGTCGTCGAGCCAAAAACATT. Full variable domain (outside the CDR3, taken from reference TRBV5-1 and TRBJ2-4): KAGVTQTPRYLIKTRGQQVTLSCSPISGHRSVSWYQQTPGQGLQFLFEYFSETQRNKGNFPGRFSGRQFSNSRSEMNVSTLELGDSALYLCASSRRRRRAKNIQYFGAGTRLSVL.

Concerning this clone: The CDR3 extends 3 residues past the end of the read, so its final part is completed from the germline J gene. The chain couples TRBV5-1 to TRBJ1-5, with a tentative D call TRBD1 (6 bases). Per the germline V gene, CDR1 is SGHRS and CDR2 is YFSETQ. The ends were cut back, 0 bases at V and 1 base at J, with 8 bases in the middle. CDR3 size: 15 residues. CDR3 in amino acids: CASSLAGGSNQPQHF. CDR3 DNA (partial): TGCGCCAGCAGCTTGGCGGGGGGCAGCAATCAGCCC. Full variable domain (rest looked up from reference TRBV5-1 and TRBJ1-5): KAGVTQTPRYLIKTRGQQVTLSCSPISGHRSVSWYQQTPGQGLQFLFEYFSETQRNKGNFPGRFSGRQFSNSRSEMNVSTLELGDSALYLCASSLAGGSNQPQHFGDGTRLSIL.

In regard to this clone: The read is 3 residues too short to cover the CDR3 end, so that end is filled in from the germline J gene. The rearrangement joins TRBV13 to TRBJ1-4; 8 bases line up with TRBD1. CDR1 PRHDT and CDR2 FYEKMQ come from the germline V gene (reference sequence). The CDR3 is 15 residues long. The part of the CDR3 DNA that was read is TGTGCCAGCAGCTTCTCGGACAGGGCGAATTCACCA. Translation: CASSFSDRANSP. The CDR3 reads in full as CASSFSDRANSPLFF.